This entry lists 16 T cell receptor beta chains sequenced from one sample in a study of graft-versus-host responses after intestinal transplantation (dated by TCRdb to the early 2020s). This sample's time point label indicates: cells obtained before transplantation from donor or recipient. These receptors have no known antigen. Receptor amplification or capture employed the immunoSEQ multiplex PCR assay. In TCRdb, the immuneACCESS table is reduced to in-frame sequences with V and J assigned. These tables do not hold every clone; where another copy was compared, an unresolved V gene accounts for under half, and the others remain unexplained. In this sample the table shows some 83,000 clones, roughly nine tenths of which occur a single time. The top ten clones comprise 0.09% to 0.1% of the sample. The sequencing here drew on unstimulated CD4+ T cells sorted from spleen or lymph node cells, taken before intestinal transplant. Receptors originate from a human donor who received an intestinal transplant.

J is TRBJ1-1 and V is TRBV19, with TRBD1 as a possible D gene (6 bases). V was cut by 3 bases and J by 4 bases, with 12 bases left in between. The CDR3 has 14 residues. CDR1 and CDR2 (germline): LNHDA, SQIVND (reference sequence). CDR3 nucleotides: TGTGCCAGTAGTATGGGGGCGAAGAGCACTGAAGCTTTCTTT. Its protein product is CASSMGAKSTEAFF.

This clone occurred a few times. Sequence at one end of the junction differs from germline and may be a read error. V and J are TRBV25-1 and TRBJ2-3; maybe TRBD2 (8 bases). Germline lookup yields CDR1 MGHDK and CDR2 SYGVNS. The CDR3 has 18 amino acids. CDR3 loop: CASSEPMPGLGGTNTQYF. DNA of the CDR3: TGTGCCAGCAGTGAACCTATGCCGGGACTAGGGGGCACAAATACGCAGTATTTT.

The chain joins TRBV5-1 to TRBJ2-3, with TRBD2 identical over 11 bases. After removal of 4 bases from V and 0 bases from J, the junction contained 4 bases not matched to a gene. Germline V gene sequence: CDR1 SGHRS, CDR2 YFSETQ. The CDR3 runs to 16 residues. The CDR3 DNA reads TGCGCCAGCAGCCTAAGGACTAGCGGGAGCACAGATACGCAGTATTTT. It translates to CASSLRTSGSTDTQYF.

This clone was found once. The chain joins TRBV6-1 to TRBJ1-6; 7 nucleotides line up with TRBD1. This CDR3 comprises 14 residues. Germline CDR1 and CDR2: MNHNS and SASEGT. After removal of 6 bases from V and 5 bases from J, the junction contained 4 bases not matched to a gene. The CDR3, as DNA: TGTGCCAGCAGCACGACAGGGAATAATTCACCCCTCCACTTT. Amino acid sequence: CASSTTGNNSPLHF.

The genes are TRBV5-6 and TRBJ2-7, with D maybe TRBD1 (5 bases). CDR3 length: 14 residues. The germline V gene encodes CDR1 SGHDT and CDR2 YYEEEE. V was trimmed by 4 bases and J by 0 bases, leaving 11 bases between them. The CDR3 bases are TGTGCCAGCAGCAGGGCAGGGCTCTCCTACGAGCAGTACTTC. This codes for CASSRAGLSYEQYF.

The chain recombines TRBV4-3 with TRBJ2-7; D gene uncertain. Germline V gene lookup returns CDR1 LGHNA and CDR2 YSLEER. V shed 2 bases and J shed 0 bases, with 11 bases lying between them. The CDR3 sequence is 15 residues long. CDR3 protein: CASSQFDIGSYEQYF. The CDR3 nucleotides are TGCGCCAGCAGCCAATTCGATATCGGCTCCTACGAGCAGTACTTC.

This sequence joins TRBV19 and TRBJ1-5, with 8 bases matching TRBD1. The CDR3 covers 18 residues. V was clipped by 1 base and J by 0 bases; unmatched bases: 8. Germline V gene sequence: CDR1 LNHDA, CDR2 SQIVND (reference sequence). CDR3 protein: CASSIGSGTGYSNQPQHF. CDR3 in DNA: TGTGCCAGTAGTATAGGAAGTGGGACAGGTTATAGCAATCAGCCCCAGCATTTT.

This chain uses TRBV7-2 with TRBJ2-2, with D possibly TRBD1 on 6 matching bases. V was pared by 5 bases and J by 5 bases, with 21 bases between. Germline loops: CDR1 SGHTA, CDR2 FQGNSA. The CDR3 extends over 17 amino acids. The CDR3 nucleotides read TGTGCCAGCAGCCCCCAAACAGGGCTCGAGCTAACCGGGGAGCTGTTTTTT. This encodes CASSPQTGLELTGELFF.

This clone has just a few counts. This chain joins TRBV5-6 and TRBJ1-4; TRBD1 matches at 9 bases. J lost 5 bases, V lost 1 base, and 3 bases had no gene match. The CDR3 sequence is 15 residues long. From germline, CDR1 is SGHDT and CDR2 YYEEEE. The CDR3 here is CASSLLGQGNEKLFF. The CDR3 nucleotides read TGTGCCAGCAGCTTGTTAGGACAGGGGAATGAAAAACTGTTTTTT.

In DNA form, the CDR3 reads TGTGCCAGCAGAACTCACGACAGGGCAAACTATGGCTACACCTTC. Translated, it gives CASRTHDRANYGYTF. V gene TRBV6-4 combines with J gene TRBJ1-2; 7 bases map to TRBD1. Germline V gene lookup returns CDR1 MRHNA and CDR2 SNTAGT. CDR3 size: 15 residues. Unmatched junction bases numbered 9, after V lost 6 bases and J lost 2 bases.

The CDR3 DNA reads TGTGCCAGCAGCTTAGCAGGAAACAGGGGTGGCTATGGCTACACCTTC. Translation gives CASSLAGNRGGYGYTF. This chain connects TRBV7-9 to TRBJ1-2, with 7 bases identical to TRBD1. The CDR3 length is 16 residues. Unmatched junction bases numbered 8, after V lost 0 bases and J lost 4 bases. Germline assignment: CDR1 SEHNR and CDR2 FQNEAQ (reference sequence).

The chain uses TRBV7-2 and TRBJ1-1; 8 bases map to TRBD1. From germline, CDR1 is SGHTA and CDR2 FQGNSA. V gave up 0 bases and J gave up 7 bases; unmatched junction bases: 7. CDR3 length equals 15 residues. The CDR3 loop reads CASSLAQGARGEAFF. CDR3 bases: TGTGCCAGCAGCTTAGCGCAGGGGGCCCGGGGTGAAGCTTTCTTT.

This chain joins TRBV6-1 and TRBJ2-3, with D possibly being TRBD2 (6 bases). CDR1 is MNHNS, CDR2 SASEGT, per germline. This CDR3 has 14 residues. The germline V and J ends were trimmed by 5 bases and 4 bases, with 13 bases remaining between them. The DNA for the CDR3 is TGTGCCAGCAGTCCCCGGGAGTCGGCAGATACGCAGTATTTT. This codes for CASSPRESADTQYF.

The V gene is TRBV5-4, the J gene TRBJ2-1; 7 bases map to TRBD1. V was pared by 4 bases and J by 8 bases, with 3 bases of the junction left unmatched. The germline gives CDR1 SGHNT, CDR2 YYREEE (reference sequence). This CDR3 has 12 amino acids. CDR3 sequence (DNA): TGTGCCAGCAGCCGGGACAGCGATGAGCAGTTCTTC. It specifies CASSRDSDEQFF.

V is TRBV29-1 and J is TRBJ1-5, with D hard to call. Trimming left V 7 bases short and J 2 bases short, with 12 bases between. This CDR3 comprises 13 residues. CDR1 and CDR2 (germline): SQVTM, ANQGSEA. In nucleotides, the CDR3 is TGCAGCGCTGTGGAGGGTCGCAATCAGCCCCAGCATTTT. Translation: CSAVEGRNQPQHF.

The V call is TRBV30, the J call TRBJ1-1; 8 bases are shared with TRBD1. The CDR3 is made up of 13 amino acids. Germline CDR1 GTSNPN, CDR2 SVGIG (reference sequence). The V and J ends lost 4 bases and 1 base, in that order; junction bases with no gene match: 2. CDR3 DNA sequence: TGTGCCTGGACCGACAGGGGGAACACTGAAGCTTTCTTT. Its translation: CAWTDRGNTEAFF.